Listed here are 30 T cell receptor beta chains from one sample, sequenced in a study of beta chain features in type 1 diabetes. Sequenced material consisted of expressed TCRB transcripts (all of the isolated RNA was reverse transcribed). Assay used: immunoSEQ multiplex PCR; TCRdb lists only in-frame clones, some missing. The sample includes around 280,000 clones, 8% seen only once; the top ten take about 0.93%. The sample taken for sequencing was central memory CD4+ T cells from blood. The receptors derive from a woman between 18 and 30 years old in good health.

Written as DNA, the CDR3 is TGTGCCAGCCGCAGTCGGGACAGGGCCTACGAGCAGTACTTC. Its protein product is CASRSRDRAYEQYF. V and J are TRBV13 and TRBJ2-7; TRBD1 agrees at 9 bases. V shed 8 bases, J shed 2 bases, and the junction held 7 bases outside the gene matches. Per the germline V gene, CDR1 is PRHDT and CDR2 is FYEKMQ (reference sequence). The CDR3 totals 14 residues. The full variable domain, completed using reference TRBV13 and TRBJ2-7, is AAGVIQSPRHLIKEKRETATLKCYPIPRHDTVYWYQQGPGQDPQFLISFYEKMQSDKGSIPDRFSAQQFSDYHSELNMSSLELGDSALYFCASRSRDRAYEQYFGPGTRLTVT.

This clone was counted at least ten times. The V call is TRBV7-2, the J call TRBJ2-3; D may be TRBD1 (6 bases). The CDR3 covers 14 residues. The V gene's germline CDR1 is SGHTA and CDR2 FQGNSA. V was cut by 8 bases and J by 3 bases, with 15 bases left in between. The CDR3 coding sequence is TGTGCCAGCTGCAGAGGGGGTTCGACAGATACGCAGTATTTT. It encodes CASCRGGSTDTQYF.

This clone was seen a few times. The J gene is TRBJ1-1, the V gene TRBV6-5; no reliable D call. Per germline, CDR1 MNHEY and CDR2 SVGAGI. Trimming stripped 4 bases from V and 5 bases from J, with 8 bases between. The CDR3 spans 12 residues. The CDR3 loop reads CASSFGGTEAFF. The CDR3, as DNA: TGTGCCAGCAGTTTCGGAGGGACTGAAGCTTTCTTT.

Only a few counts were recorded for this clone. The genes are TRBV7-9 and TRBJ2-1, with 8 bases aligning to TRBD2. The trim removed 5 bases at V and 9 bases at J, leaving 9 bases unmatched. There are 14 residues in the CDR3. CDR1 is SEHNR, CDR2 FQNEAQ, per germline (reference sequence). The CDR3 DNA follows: TGTGCCAGCAGCACGGGGGGGCCTTTATCTGAGCAGTTCTTC. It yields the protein CASSTGGPLSEQFF.

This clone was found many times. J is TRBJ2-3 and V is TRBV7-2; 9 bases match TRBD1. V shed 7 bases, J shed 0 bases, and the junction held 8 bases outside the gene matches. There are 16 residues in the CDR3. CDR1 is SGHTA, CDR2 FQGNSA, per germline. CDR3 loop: CASTPQGALSTDTQYF. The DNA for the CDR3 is TGTGCCAGCACCCCACAGGGGGCTCTGAGCACAGATACGCAGTATTTT.

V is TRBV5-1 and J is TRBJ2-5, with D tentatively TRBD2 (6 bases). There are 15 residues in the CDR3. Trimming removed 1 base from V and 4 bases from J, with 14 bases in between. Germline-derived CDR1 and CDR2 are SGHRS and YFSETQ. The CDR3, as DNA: TGCGCCAGCAGCTTGATGGAACGGAGGGGAGAGACCCAGTACTTC. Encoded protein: CASSLMERRGETQYF. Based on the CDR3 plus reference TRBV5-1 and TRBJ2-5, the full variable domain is KAGVTQTPRYLIKTRGQQVTLSCSPISGHRSVSWYQQTPGQGLQFLFEYFSETQRNKGNFPGRFSGRQFSNSRSEMNVSTLELGDSALYLCASSLMERRGETQYFGPGTRLLVL.

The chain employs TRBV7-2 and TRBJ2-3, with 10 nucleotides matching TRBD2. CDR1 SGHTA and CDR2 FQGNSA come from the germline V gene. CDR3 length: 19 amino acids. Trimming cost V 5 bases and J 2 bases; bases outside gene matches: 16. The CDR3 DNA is TGTGCCAGCAGCCCCAGAGGGGGAGCGGGAGGGCCCGCCACAGATACGCAGTATTTT. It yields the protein CASSPRGGAGGPATDTQYF.

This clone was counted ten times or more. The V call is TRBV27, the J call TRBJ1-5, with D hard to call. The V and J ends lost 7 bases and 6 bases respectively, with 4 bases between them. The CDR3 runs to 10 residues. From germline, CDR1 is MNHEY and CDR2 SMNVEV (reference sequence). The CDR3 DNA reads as TGTGCCAGCATGGGTCAGCCCCAGCATTTT. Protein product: CASMGQPQHF.

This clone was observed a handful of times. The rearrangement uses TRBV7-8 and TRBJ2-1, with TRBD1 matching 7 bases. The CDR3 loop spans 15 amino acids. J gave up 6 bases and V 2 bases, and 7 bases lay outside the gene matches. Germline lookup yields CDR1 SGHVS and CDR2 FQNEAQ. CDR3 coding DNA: TGTGCCAGCAGCTTACGAGGGGGCGGTCTCAATGAGCAGTTCTTC. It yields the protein CASSLRGGGLNEQFF.

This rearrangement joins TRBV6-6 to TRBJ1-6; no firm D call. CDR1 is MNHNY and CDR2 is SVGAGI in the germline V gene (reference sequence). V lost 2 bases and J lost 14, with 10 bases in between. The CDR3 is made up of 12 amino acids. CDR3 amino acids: CASSYDKGTLHF. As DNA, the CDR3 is TGTGCCAGCAGTTACGACAAGGGAACCCTCCACTTT.

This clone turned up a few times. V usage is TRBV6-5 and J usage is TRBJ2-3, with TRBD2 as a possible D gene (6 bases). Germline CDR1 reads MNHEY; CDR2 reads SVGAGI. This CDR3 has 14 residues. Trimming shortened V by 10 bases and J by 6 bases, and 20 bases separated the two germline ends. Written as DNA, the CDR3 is TGTGCCACCACACAGAACAGAGGAGGGGATACGCAGTATTTT. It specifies CATTQNRGGDTQYF.

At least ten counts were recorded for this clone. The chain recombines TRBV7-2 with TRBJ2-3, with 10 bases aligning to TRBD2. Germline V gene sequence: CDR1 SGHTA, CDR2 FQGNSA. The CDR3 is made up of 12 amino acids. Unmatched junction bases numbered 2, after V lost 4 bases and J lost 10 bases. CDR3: CASSSTSGAQYF. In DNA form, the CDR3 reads TGTGCCAGCAGCTCCACTAGCGGGGCGCAGTATTTT.

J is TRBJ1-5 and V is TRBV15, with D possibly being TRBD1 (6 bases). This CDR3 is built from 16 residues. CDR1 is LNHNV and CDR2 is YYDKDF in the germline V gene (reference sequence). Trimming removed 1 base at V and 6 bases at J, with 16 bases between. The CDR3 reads CATSRVSGEGLQPQHF. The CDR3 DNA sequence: TGTGCCACCAGCAGAGTTTCAGGGGAGGGACTTCAGCCCCAGCATTTT.

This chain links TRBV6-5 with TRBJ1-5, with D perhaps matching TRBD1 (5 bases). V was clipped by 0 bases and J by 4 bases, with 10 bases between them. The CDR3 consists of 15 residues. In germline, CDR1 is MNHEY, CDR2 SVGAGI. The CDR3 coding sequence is TGTGCCAGCAGTTACTCGTTTACAGGAAATCAGCCCCAGCATTTT. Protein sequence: CASSYSFTGNQPQHF.

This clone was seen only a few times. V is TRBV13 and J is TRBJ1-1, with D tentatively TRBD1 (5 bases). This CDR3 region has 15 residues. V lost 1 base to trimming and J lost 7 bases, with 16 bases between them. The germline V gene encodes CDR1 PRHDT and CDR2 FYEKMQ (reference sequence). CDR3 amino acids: CASSLDPQGRGEAFF. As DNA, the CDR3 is TGTGCCAGCAGCTTAGATCCGCAGGGCCGGGGTGAAGCTTTCTTT. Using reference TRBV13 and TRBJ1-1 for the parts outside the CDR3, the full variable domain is AAGVIQSPRHLIKEKRETATLKCYPIPRHDTVYWYQQGPGQDPQFLISFYEKMQSDKGSIPDRFSAQQFSDYHSELNMSSLELGDSALYFCASSLDPQGRGEAFFGQGTRLTVV.

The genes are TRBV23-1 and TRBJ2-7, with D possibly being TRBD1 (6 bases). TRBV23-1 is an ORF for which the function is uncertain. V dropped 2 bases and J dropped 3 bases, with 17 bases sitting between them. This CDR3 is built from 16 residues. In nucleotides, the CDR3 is TGCGCCAGCAGTCAAAAAAATAGGGACACCAGCTACGAGCAGTACGTC. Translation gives CASSQKNRDTSYEQYV.

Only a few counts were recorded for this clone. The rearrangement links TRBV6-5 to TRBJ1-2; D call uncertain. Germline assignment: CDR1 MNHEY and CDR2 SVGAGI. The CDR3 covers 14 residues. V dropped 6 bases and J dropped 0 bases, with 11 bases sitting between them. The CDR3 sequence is CASRPGHANYGYTF. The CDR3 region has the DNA TGTGCCAGCAGGCCGGGCCATGCTAACTATGGCTACACCTTC.

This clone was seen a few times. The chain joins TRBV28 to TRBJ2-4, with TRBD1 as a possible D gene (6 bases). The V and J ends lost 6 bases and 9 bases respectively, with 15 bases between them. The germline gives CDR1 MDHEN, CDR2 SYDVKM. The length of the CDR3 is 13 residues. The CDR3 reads CASRNTGSSIQYF. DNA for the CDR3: TGTGCCAGCAGAAATACAGGGTCTAGCATTCAGTACTTC.

The CDR3 loop reads CASSSRDRATSRGYGYTF. CDR3 nucleotide sequence: TGTGCCAGCAGTAGCCGGGACAGGGCCACTAGTCGAGGCTATGGCTACACCTTC. This sequence joins TRBV13 and TRBJ1-2, with 9 bases identical to TRBD1. The V gene's germline CDR1 is PRHDT and CDR2 FYEKMQ (reference sequence). Trimming cost V 6 bases and J 4 bases; bases outside gene matches: 18. The CDR3 runs 18 residues.

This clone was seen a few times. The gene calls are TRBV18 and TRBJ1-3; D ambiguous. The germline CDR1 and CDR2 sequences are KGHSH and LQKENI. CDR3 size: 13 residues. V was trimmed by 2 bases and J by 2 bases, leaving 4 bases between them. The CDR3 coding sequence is TGTGCCAGCTCACCAGGGGCTGGAAACACCATATATTTT. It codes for CASSPGAGNTIYF.

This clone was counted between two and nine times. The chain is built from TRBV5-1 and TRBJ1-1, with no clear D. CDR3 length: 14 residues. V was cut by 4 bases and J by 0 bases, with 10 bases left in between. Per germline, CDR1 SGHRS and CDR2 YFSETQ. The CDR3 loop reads CASSHQAMNTEAFF. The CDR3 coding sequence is TGCGCCAGCAGCCACCAAGCCATGAACACTGAAGCTTTCTTT.

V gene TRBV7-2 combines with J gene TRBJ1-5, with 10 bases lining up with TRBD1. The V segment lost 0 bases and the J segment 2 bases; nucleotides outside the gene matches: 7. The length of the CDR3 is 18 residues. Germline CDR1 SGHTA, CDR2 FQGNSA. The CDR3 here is CASSLAGAGQGRNQPQHF. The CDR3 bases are TGTGCCAGCAGCTTAGCGGGAGCGGGACAGGGGCGCAATCAGCCCCAGCATTTT.

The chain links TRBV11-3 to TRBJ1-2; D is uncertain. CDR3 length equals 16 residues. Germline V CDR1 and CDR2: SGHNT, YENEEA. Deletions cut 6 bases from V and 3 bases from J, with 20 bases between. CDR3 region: CASSIRAAGMDYGYTF. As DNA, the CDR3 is TGTGCCAGCAGTATCCGGGCGGCGGGAATGGACTATGGCTACACCTTC.

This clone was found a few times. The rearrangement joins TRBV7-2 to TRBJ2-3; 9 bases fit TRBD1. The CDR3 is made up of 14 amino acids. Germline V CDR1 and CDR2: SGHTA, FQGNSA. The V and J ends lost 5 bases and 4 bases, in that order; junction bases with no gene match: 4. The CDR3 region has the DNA TGTGCCAGCAGCACAGGGGGCGAGGCAGATACGCAGTATTTT. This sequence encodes CASSTGGEADTQYF.

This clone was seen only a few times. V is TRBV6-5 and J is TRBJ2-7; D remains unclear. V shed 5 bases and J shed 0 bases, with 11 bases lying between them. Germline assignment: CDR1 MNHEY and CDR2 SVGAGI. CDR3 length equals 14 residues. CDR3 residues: CASSERLNSYEQYV. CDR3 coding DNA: TGTGCCAGCAGTGAGCGACTGAACTCCTACGAGCAGTACGTC.

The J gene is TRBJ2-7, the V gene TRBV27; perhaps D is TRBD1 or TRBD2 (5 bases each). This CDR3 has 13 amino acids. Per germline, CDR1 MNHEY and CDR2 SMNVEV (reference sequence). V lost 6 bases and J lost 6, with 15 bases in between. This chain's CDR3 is CASRLSGASEQYF. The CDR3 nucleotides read TGTGCCAGCAGGCTTTCCGGGGCGTCCGAGCAGTACTTC.

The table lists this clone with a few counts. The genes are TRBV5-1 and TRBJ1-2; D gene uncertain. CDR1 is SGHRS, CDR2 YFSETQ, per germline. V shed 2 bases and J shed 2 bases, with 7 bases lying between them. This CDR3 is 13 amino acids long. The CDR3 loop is CASSLYGNYGYTF. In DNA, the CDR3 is TGCGCCAGCAGCTTATACGGGAACTATGGCTACACCTTC.

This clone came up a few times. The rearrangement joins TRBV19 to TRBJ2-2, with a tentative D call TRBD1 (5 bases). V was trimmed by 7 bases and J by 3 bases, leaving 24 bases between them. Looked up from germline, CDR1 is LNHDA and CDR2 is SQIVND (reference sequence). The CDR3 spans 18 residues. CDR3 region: CASIGARYGHEYTGELFF. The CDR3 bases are TGTGCCAGTATTGGGGCGAGGTACGGGCACGAGTACACCGGGGAGCTGTTTTTT.

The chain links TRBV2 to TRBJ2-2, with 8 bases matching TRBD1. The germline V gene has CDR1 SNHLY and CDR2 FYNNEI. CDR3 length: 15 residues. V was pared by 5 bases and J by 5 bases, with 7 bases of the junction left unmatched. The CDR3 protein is CASSRTGIGTGELFF. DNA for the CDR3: TGTGCCAGCAGTCGGACAGGGATAGGGACCGGGGAGCTGTTTTTT.

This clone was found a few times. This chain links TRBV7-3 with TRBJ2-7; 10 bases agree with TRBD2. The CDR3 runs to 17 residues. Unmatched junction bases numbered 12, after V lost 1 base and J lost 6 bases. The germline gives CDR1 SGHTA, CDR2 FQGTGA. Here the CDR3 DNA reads TGTGCCAGCAGCTTAAGCCCTAGCGGGAGTTTCCAAGTCGAGCAGTACTTC. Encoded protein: CASSLSPSGSFQVEQYF.